The 8 T cell receptor beta chains listed next were all sequenced from one sample in a study of response to subunit inactivated influenza vaccine. Each CDR3 protein gets one entry after TCRdb re-called the RT-PCR reads with MiXCR. The repertoire includes over 400,000 distinct CDR3 sequences, approximately 9.9% of them detected once, and 9.5% to 15% sits in the top ten. The material was PBMCs from blood, obtained more than 35 days after vaccination. These receptors all come from a man in his forties or fifties who received an inactivated influenza vaccine.

V gene TRBV12-3 or TRBV12-4 combines with J gene TRBJ2-2; no clear D gene. V was shortened by 6 bases and J by 5 bases, with 16 bases between the two germline ends. The CDR3 spans 15 residues. CDR3 sequence (DNA): TGTGCCAGCAGCCTCGGACCACCTTGGACCGGGGAGCTGTTTTTT. Encoded protein: CASSLGPPWTGELFF.

This clonotype was recorded many times. The V call is TRBV7-9, the J call TRBJ2-1; 7 bases match TRBD1. This CDR3 contains 16 residues. After removal of 0 bases from V and 2 bases from J, the junction contained 4 bases not matched to a gene. Looked up from germline, CDR1 is SEHNR and CDR2 is FQNEAQ (reference sequence). CDR3 amino acids: CASSLADRPAYNEQFF. DNA for the CDR3: TGTGCCAGCAGCTTAGCGGACAGGCCGGCCTACAATGAGCAGTTCTTC.

This clonotype appeared a few times. V and J are TRBV20-1 and TRBJ1-6; 7 bases agree with TRBD1. V lost 6 bases and J lost 2; bases outside the gene matches: 16. The CDR3 is made up of 18 amino acids. CDR1 and CDR2 (germline): DFQATT, SNEGSKA (reference sequence). The CDR3 is CSAPIWTGRPTYNSPLHF. CDR3 bases: TGCAGTGCCCCTATTTGGACAGGCAGGCCTACCTATAATTCACCCCTCCACTTT.

The chain carries TRBV10-3 and TRBJ1-4; 8 nucleotides match TRBD1. This CDR3 comprises 15 residues. Germline V gene data show CDR1 as ENHRY and CDR2 as SYGVKD. The V gene end was trimmed by 3 bases and the J gene end by 5 bases; junction bases not matched to a gene: 5. The CDR3, as DNA: TGTGCCATCAGTGAAAACAGGGGGTTGAATGAAAAACTGTTTTTT. Amino acids: CAISENRGLNEKLFF.

This clonotype occurred many times. This chain connects TRBV20-1 to TRBJ2-7; D remains ambiguous. There are 13 residues in the CDR3. V lost 1 base and J 2 bases, leaving 9 bases between the germline ends. The V gene's germline CDR1 is DFQATT and CDR2 SNEGSKA (reference sequence). CDR3 sequence (DNA): TGCAGTGCTAGAGGGAAACCTACCTACGAGCAGTACTTC. Protein sequence: CSARGKPTYEQYF.

The V and J genes are TRBV9 and TRBJ2-1; D not certain. The CDR3 contains 15 residues. V lost 0 bases, J lost 0 bases, and 7 bases lay in between. CDR1 is SGDLS, CDR2 YYNGEE, per germline. CDR3 DNA: TGTGCCAGCAGCGTAGAACCTGACTCCTACAATGAGCAGTTCTTC. This translates into CASSVEPDSYNEQFF.

This clonotype was detected ten times or more. This chain links TRBV6-5 with TRBJ2-7, with unresolved D. Per germline, CDR1 MNHEY and CDR2 SVGAGI. V was clipped by 3 bases and J by 3 bases, with 9 bases between them. The CDR3 contains 13 residues. DNA for the CDR3: TGTGCCAGCAGTTATCGGCAGAACTACGAGCAGTACTTC. It translates to CASSYRQNYEQYF.

This clonotype was seen only a few times. This chain connects TRBV4-1 to TRBJ2-5; unclear D gene. There are 17 residues in the CDR3. Germline V lookup: CDR1 MGHRA, CDR2 YSYEKL. Between the trimmed V and J ends, which lost 4 bases and 0 bases, there was a span of 18 bases. CDR3 coding DNA: TGCGCCAGCAGCCGTCAAGTGAGGATAAGCAACCAAGAGACCCAGTACTTC. This gives the protein CASSRQVRISNQETQYF.